Listed below are T cell receptor beta chains from one sample, sequenced in a study of T-cell reconstitution after alpha-beta-depleted transplantation in children. Via MiXCR, TCRdb re-called the PCR reads, giving one row per CDR3 protein. The sample consists of around 300,000 distinct CDR3 sequences, 6.5% to 9% of them appearing once. Specimen: peripheral blood, collected 360 days after TCRalphabeta/CD19-depleted stem cell transplant. The source is a female patient aged 2-10 years who had a stem cell transplant for Fanconi anemia, so the T cells may come from the graft donor. Each CDR3 is given with its conserved first and last residue. The D gene is left open where the match is weak. Size tells how often a clone was seen (once, few, many) or the class of an expanded clone, and some rows leave it out.

size	V	D	J	DNA	CDR3
many	TRBV28	NA	TRBJ1-5	TGTGCCAGCAGTTCCCCATCGAGGGGCAACAATCAGCCCCAGCATTTT	CASSSPSRGNNQPQHF
many	TRBV5-1	NA	TRBJ2-2	TGCGCCAGCAGCTTGGCCAATAAGGCCCCCGGGGAGCTGTTTTTT	CASSLANKAPGELFF
many	TRBV5-1	NA	TRBJ2-3	TGCGCCAGCAGCTTTCAAGATACGCAGTATTTT	CASSFQDTQYF
NA	TRBV28	NA	TRBJ1-5	TGTGCCAGCATTATGACAGGTGGGGGTAAGCCCCAGCATTTT	CASIMTGGGKPQHF
many	TRBV12-3/TRBV12-4	NA	TRBJ2-7	TGTGCCAGCAGTTTAGTTACTTACGAGCAGTACTTC	CASSLVTYEQYF
few	TRBV5-5	NA	TRBJ2-2	TGTGCCAGCAGCTTGGCCGGGACCCATAGCACCGGGGAGCTGTTTTTT	CASSLAGTHSTGELFF
NA	TRBV28	NA	TRBJ1-5	TGTGCCAGCAGTTCCCGACGGGATCAGCCCCAGCATTTT	CASSSRRDQPQHF
many	TRBV7-6	NA	TRBJ2-7	TGTGCCAGCAGCTTAGAGGGGGAACAGCAGTACTTC	CASSLEGEQQYF
many	TRBV20-1	NA	TRBJ2-5	TGCAGTGCTACCGATGACGCAGAAGAGACCCAGTACTTC	CSATDDAEETQYF
few	TRBV28	NA	TRBJ1-5	TGTGCCAGCAGTCCCCTGAGGGCGGGCAATCAGCCCCAGCATTTT	CASSPLRAGNQPQHF
many	TRBV3-1	NA	TRBJ1-1	TGTGCCAGCAGCCAAGATGTGGGAGGCACTGAAGCTTTCTTT	CASSQDVGGTEAFF
many	TRBV15	NA	TRBJ2-7	TGTGCCACCAGCGTACCGCCGGTACGTACTCTCTACGAGCAGTACTTC	CATSVPPVRTLYEQYF
NA	TRBV5-5	TRBD1	TRBJ2-2	TGTGCCAGCAGCACCAGGGGGCTTAGGGACACCGGGGAGCTGTTTTTT	CASSTRGLRDTGELFF
many	TRBV12-3/TRBV12-4	TRBD1	TRBJ1-6	TGTGCCAGCGGTCTTCACAGGGGGCGGATTAATTCACCCCTCCACTTT	CASGLHRGRINSPLHF
few	TRBV10-2	NA	TRBJ1-2	TGCGCCAGCAGTGAGCAGCGTCACTATGGCTACACCTTC	CASSEQRHYGYTF
NA	TRBV4-2	TRBD1	TRBJ1-2	TGTGCCAGCAGCCAAGATAGGGGACAGGGGGTTATTGCATATGGCTACACCTTC	CASSQDRGQGVIAYGYTF
NA	TRBV6-5	NA	TRBJ2-1	TGTGCCAGCAGTTACTCGGCCGGCTACAATGAGCGGTTCTTC	CASSYSAGYNERFF
NA	TRBV9	NA	TRBJ2-1	TGTGCCAGCAGCGCCGAGTTGGCCTACAATGAGCAGTTCTTC	CASSAELAYNEQFF
few	TRBV12-3/TRBV12-4	TRBD1	TRBJ1-2	TGTGCCAGCACCCAACGGACAGGGAGGTTTCCTTATGGCTACACCTTC	CASTQRTGRFPYGYTF
many	TRBV7-9	NA	TRBJ2-1	TGTGCCAGCAGCTTACCCAGTAATGAGCAGTTCTTC	CASSLPSNEQFF
few	TRBV30	NA	TRBJ1-4	TGTGCCTCGGGACGTGGGGATGAAAAACTGTTTTTT	CASGRGDEKLFF
few	TRBV19	NA	TRBJ2-3	TGTGCCAGTACCCCGGACATTGGGGATACGCAGTATTTT	CASTPDIGDTQYF
many	TRBV5-1	NA	TRBJ1-1	TGCGCCAGCAGCTTGGATTCTGCAGGTCAGAACACTGAAGCTTTCTTT	CASSLDSAGQNTEAFF
NA	TRBV20-1	NA	TRBJ2-1	TGCAGTGCTAGAGATCTAAGGGGGTCCTTGAACAATGAGCAGTTCTTC	CSARDLRGSLNNEQFF
many	TRBV7-9	TRBD1	TRBJ1-1	TGTGCCAGCAGCTTAGCGCTCGGGACAGGGGGCACTGAAGCTTTCTTT	CASSLALGTGGTEAFF
many	TRBV28	TRBD1	TRBJ1-1	TGTGCCAGCAGTCCACCGACAGGGCCGAACACTGAAGCTTTCTTT	CASSPPTGPNTEAFF
many	TRBV20-1	NA	TRBJ2-2	TGCAGTGCTAGATTGGCCTCAACCGGGGAGCTGTTTTTT	CSARLASTGELFF
few	TRBV5-1	NA	TRBJ1-2	TGCGCCAGCAGCTTGGTATCCAGGGGCGCAGGAGGCTACACCTTC	CASSLVSRGAGGYTF